This T cell receptor (beta chain) comes out of a study of cytomegalovirus exposure and HLA in healthy donors. Overall study results and limits: Rarity characterized most TCR sequences, yet some public TCRs appeared in many donors.

As to this clone: Its antigen is not known.

The CDR3 is 15 amino acids. Looked up from germline, CDR1 is SGHDT and CDR2 is YYEEEE. V was clipped by 1 base and J by 1 base, with 11 bases between them. This table comes from immunoSEQ multiplex PCR, and its TCRdb copy is limited to in-frame clones, with some not included. The sample has some 140,000 clones, roughly nine tenths seen once. This TCR was sampled from a man aged 18 to 29 in good health and CMV-seronegative. V gene TRBV5-6 combines with J gene TRBJ2-5; possibly TRBD1 for D (6 bases). The sequenced sample consisted of PBMCs. The CDR3 spells CASSLSGHFQETQYF. CDR3 DNA sequence: TGTGCCAGCAGCTTGTCGGGACACTTCCAAGAGACCCAGTACTTC.